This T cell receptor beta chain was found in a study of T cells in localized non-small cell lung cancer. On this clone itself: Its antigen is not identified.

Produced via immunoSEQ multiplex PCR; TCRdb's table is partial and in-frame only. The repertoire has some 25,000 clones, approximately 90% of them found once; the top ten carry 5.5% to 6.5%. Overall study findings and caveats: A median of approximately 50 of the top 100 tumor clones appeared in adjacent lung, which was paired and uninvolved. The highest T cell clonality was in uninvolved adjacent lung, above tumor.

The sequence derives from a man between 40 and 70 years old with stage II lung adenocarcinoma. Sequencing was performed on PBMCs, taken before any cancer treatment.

CDR3 in DNA: TGTGCCAGCAGCCAAGAGCTATGGGAAGAGACCCAGTACTTC. This encodes CASSQELWEETQYF. The J gene is TRBJ2-5, the V gene TRBV4-2, with unresolved D. Germline V CDR1 and CDR2: LGHNA, YNFKEQ. There are 14 residues in the CDR3. The V and J ends lost 0 bases and 3 bases respectively, with 8 bases between them.